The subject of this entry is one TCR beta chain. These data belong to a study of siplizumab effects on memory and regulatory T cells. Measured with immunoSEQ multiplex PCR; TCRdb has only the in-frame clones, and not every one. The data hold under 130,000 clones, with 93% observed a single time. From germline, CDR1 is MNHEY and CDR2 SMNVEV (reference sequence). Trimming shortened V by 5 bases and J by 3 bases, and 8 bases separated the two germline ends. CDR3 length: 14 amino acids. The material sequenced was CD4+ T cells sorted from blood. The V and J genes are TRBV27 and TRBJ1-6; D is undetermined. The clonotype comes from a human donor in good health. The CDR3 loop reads CASSPDLYNSPLHF. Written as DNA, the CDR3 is TGTGCCAGCAGTCCGGACCTCTATAATTCACCCCTCCACTTT.